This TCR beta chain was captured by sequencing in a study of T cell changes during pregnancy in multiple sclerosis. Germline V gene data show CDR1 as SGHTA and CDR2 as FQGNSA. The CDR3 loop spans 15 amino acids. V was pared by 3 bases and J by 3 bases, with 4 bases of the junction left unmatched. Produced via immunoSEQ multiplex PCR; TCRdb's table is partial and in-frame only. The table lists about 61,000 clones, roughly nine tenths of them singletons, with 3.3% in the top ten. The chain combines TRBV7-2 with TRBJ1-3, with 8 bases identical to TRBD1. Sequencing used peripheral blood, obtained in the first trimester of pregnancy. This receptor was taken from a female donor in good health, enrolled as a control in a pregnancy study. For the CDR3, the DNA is TGTGCCAGCAGCTTCACAGGGGGTAGTGGAAACACCATATATTTT. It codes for CASSFTGGSGNTIYF.